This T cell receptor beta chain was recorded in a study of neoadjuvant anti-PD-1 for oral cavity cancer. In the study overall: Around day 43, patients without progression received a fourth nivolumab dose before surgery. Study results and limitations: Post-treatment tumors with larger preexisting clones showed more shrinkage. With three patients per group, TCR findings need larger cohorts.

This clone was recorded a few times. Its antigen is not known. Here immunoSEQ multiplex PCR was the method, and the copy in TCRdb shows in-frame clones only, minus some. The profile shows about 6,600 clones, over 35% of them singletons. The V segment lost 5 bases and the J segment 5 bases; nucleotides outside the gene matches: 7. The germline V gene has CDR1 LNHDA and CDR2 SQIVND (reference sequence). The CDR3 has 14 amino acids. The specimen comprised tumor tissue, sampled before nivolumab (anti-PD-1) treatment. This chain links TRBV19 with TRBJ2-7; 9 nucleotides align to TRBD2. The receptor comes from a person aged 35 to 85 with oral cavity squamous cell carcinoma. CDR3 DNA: TGTGCCAGTAGTGCCAGCGGGGGGCGGAACGAGCAGTACTTC. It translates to CASSASGGRNEQYF.